This T cell receptor beta chain was obtained from a study of T cell repertoires in cytomegalovirus infection. About the research overall: Both a matching HLA type and CMV infection were indicated by public TCR beta signatures.

Each CDR3 protein is one row after TCRdb ran MiXCR on the reads. The data show around 450,000 distinct CDR3 sequences, about 33% seen once. Study-wide findings and caveats: Identification of carriers of CMV plus the relevant HLA was achieved through cumulative public TCR beta family frequency. In two of eight donors, the top clonotype was HLA-C-restricted CMV-specific.

This clonotype was seen repeatedly, ten times or more. The antigen is undetermined. Trimming took 2 bases from V and 5 from J, leaving 9 bases between them. Germline V lookup: CDR1 DFQATT, CDR2 SNEGSKA (reference sequence). The CDR3 contains 12 residues. The chain links TRBV20-1 to TRBJ1-2, with D hard to call. The TCR was taken from a human donor in good health (CMV status not recorded). Some clones in this sample may be carry-over from other donors' samples. What was sequenced was PBMCs. The CDR3 spells CSARHLGYGYTF. The DNA of the CDR3 is TGCAGTGCTAGACACCTGGGATATGGCTACACCTTC.